This TCR beta chain was sequenced during a study of CD8 T cells in Susac syndrome. Random hexamers were used to reverse transcribe the RNA input (about 0.5 to 1 ug). The authors amplified TCR beta CDR3 across 54 Vbeta and 13 Jbeta using immunoSEQ multiplex PCR. MiXCR was run by TCRdb on the immunoSEQ multiplex PCR reads, yielding one entry per CDR3 protein. The repertoire includes about 280,000 distinct CDR3 sequences, about 85% of them detected once, and about 0.11% sits in the top ten. Sequencing targeted TCR beta in blood CD8+ and CD4+ T cells. Negative isolation yielded CD4+ and CD8+ T cells, and FACS enriched TEMRA cells. There are 15 residues in the CDR3. Trimming removed 2 bases at V and 5 bases at J, with 16 bases between. From germline, CDR1 is SGHDT and CDR2 YYEEEE.

The TCR sequence derives from a human donor with multiple sclerosis. Material for sequencing was CD8+ T cells from PBMCs. The chain has TRBV5-6 and TRBJ1-2, with D perhaps TRBD1 (5 bases). CDR3 sequence: CASSFFGAALYGYTF. The CDR3, as DNA: TGTGCCAGCAGCTTTTTCGGGGCAGCTTTATATGGCTACACCTTC.